Reported below is one T cell receptor beta chain. No antigen is known for it. The data derive from a study of siplizumab effects on memory and regulatory T cells. Findings and caveats of the study: The authors mapped only a minor fraction of alloreactive clones to unstimulated subsets. Fewer alloreactive sequences mapped to unstimulated CD4+ memory cells under siplizumab. Confirmation that proliferating Tregs from siplizumab cultures had suppressive function was not obtained. No naive or memory phenotype could be assigned to roughly 75-96% of proliferating clones.

TCRdb's table, derived via immunoSEQ multiplex PCR, lists solely in-frame clones and lacks some. The sample consists of about 94,000 clones, 90% to 95% of them appearing once. Germline V gives CDR1 SNHLY, CDR2 FYNNEI. V shed 6 bases, J shed 1 base, and the junction held 10 bases outside the gene matches. CDR3 size: 16 residues. This chain connects TRBV2 to TRBJ1-1; 8 bases are shared with TRBD1. The source material was non-Treg CD4+ T cells sorted from blood. This receptor was taken from a human donor in good health. CDR3 sequence: CASRIDRGAGNTEAFF. CDR3 nucleotides: TGTGCCAGCAGGATAGACAGGGGCGCGGGGAACACTGAAGCTTTCTTT.